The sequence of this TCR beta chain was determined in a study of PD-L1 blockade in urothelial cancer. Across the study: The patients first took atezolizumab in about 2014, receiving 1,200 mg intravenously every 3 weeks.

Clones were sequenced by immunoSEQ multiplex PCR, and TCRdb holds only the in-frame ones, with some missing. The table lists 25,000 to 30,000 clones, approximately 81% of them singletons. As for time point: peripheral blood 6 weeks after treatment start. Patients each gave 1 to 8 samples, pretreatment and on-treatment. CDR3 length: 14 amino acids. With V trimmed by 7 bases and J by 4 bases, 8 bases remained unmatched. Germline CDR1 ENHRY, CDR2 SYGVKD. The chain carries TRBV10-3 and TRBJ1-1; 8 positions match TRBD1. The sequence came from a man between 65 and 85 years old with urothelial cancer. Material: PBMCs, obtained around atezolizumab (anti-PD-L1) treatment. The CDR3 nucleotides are TGTGCCATCAACAGCAGGGGGCCGGGCACTGAAGCTTTCTTT. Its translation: CAINSRGPGTEAFF.